The rows below give T cell receptor beta chains drawn from one sample of a study of T cell changes during pregnancy in multiple sclerosis. Profiled with immunoSEQ multiplex PCR; TCRdb holds only in-frame clones, not every one. The table shows more than 55,000 clones, with more than 85% occurring only once. The starting material was peripheral blood, obtained in the first trimester of pregnancy. These receptors were obtained from a female donor with multiple sclerosis, enrolled in a pregnancy study. Both conserved end residues are trimmed from each CDR3.

j_gene: TRBJ1-1; v_gene: TRBV7-9; CDR3aa: ASSQDRAFNTEAF
j_gene: TRBJ2-5; v_gene: TRBV5-1; CDR3aa: ASSFGGVGETQY
j_gene: TRBJ1-6; v_gene: TRBV6-5; CDR3aa: ASSTGIPNSPLH
j_gene: TRBJ1-4; v_gene: TRBV21-1; CDR3aa: ASSRQFVNEKLF
j_gene: TRBJ2-3; v_gene: TRBV30; CDR3aa: ACYSGTQY
j_gene: TRBJ2-3; v_gene: TRBV6-5; CDR3aa: ASSPSGHTDTQY
j_gene: TRBJ2-4; v_gene: TRBV4-1; CDR3aa: ASSQDGWGPNIQY
j_gene: TRBJ2-1; v_gene: TRBV19; CDR3aa: ASSGGVRNEQF
j_gene: TRBJ1-2; v_gene: TRBV19; CDR3aa: ASSRDRAIYGYT
j_gene: TRBJ2-7; v_gene: TRBV2; CDR3aa: ASRFNSGQGTYEQY
j_gene: TRBJ2-7; v_gene: TRBV27; CDR3aa: ASYGRDTFWEQY
j_gene: TRBJ1-1; v_gene: TRBV2; CDR3aa: ASSEGAGGSGNTEAF
j_gene: TRBJ1-2; v_gene: TRBV7-9; CDR3aa: ASSLAGTGSTYGYT
j_gene: TRBJ2-2; v_gene: TRBV25-1; CDR3aa: ASAKSGGTGELF
j_gene: TRBJ2-4; v_gene: TRBV6-5; CDR3aa: ASGQGKNIQY
j_gene: TRBJ1-5; v_gene: TRBV29-1; CDR3aa: SAGTGDHQPQH
j_gene: TRBJ1-2; v_gene: TRBV5-8; CDR3aa: ASSSGTGVGLSYGYT
j_gene: TRBJ2-4; v_gene: TRBV27; CDR3aa: ASSSGAVELNNIQY
j_gene: TRBJ2-7; v_gene: TRBV6-5; CDR3aa: ASSYLGRRGDEQY
j_gene: TRBJ1-2; v_gene: TRBV29-1; CDR3aa: SALDRGSYGYT
j_gene: TRBJ2-6; v_gene: TRBV19; CDR3aa: ASSIDTVPGGSGANVLT
j_gene: TRBJ2-5; v_gene: TRBV23-1; CDR3aa: ASSLVTGGQQETQY
j_gene: TRBJ1-6; v_gene: TRBV4-1; CDR3aa: ASSSGQGKDNSPLH
j_gene: TRBJ2-1; v_gene: TRBV5-4; CDR3aa: ASSIPGDYNEQF
j_gene: TRBJ2-2; v_gene: TRBV5-6; CDR3aa: ASTRQGNTGELF
j_gene: TRBJ1-6; v_gene: TRBV25-1; CDR3aa: ASRPGGVVGSPLH
j_gene: TRBJ1-1; v_gene: TRBV6-1; CDR3aa: ASRLTVNTEAF
j_gene: TRBJ2-7; v_gene: TRBV7-2; CDR3aa: ASSLYYYEQY
j_gene: TRBJ2-1; v_gene: TRBV18; CDR3aa: ASSPDRGLYNEQF
j_gene: TRBJ1-1; v_gene: TRBV27; CDR3aa: ASRPTGAVNTEAF
j_gene: TRBJ2-2; v_gene: TRBV7-3; CDR3aa: ASSPTGVNTGELF
j_gene: TRBJ2-3; v_gene: TRBV10-3; CDR3aa: AISESGTSNADTQY
j_gene: TRBJ2-2; v_gene: TRBV7-3; CDR3aa: ASSLTTGTSGSGELF
j_gene: TRBJ1-1; v_gene: TRBV11-3; CDR3aa: ASSLGSLTEAF
j_gene: TRBJ2-1; v_gene: TRBV5-6; CDR3aa: ASSLAGGEDNEQF
j_gene: TRBJ2-1; v_gene: TRBV7-3; CDR3aa: ASSFLGGAFYNEQF
j_gene: TRBJ2-2; v_gene: TRBV7-3; CDR3aa: ASSFGGENTGELF
j_gene: TRBJ2-7; v_gene: TRBV11-3; CDR3aa: ASSGLHSEVFEQY
j_gene: TRBJ1-2; v_gene: TRBV11-2; CDR3aa: ASSLGENYGYT
j_gene: TRBJ1-4; v_gene: TRBV6-5; CDR3aa: ASGPLGGIEKLF
j_gene: TRBJ1-3; v_gene: TRBV6-5; CDR3aa: ASSSGTGDGNTIY
j_gene: TRBJ2-5; v_gene: TRBV7-2; CDR3aa: ASTSQSGASETQY
j_gene: TRBJ1-1; v_gene: TRBV7-8; CDR3aa: ASGRTGTYTEAF
j_gene: TRBJ1-4; v_gene: TRBV7-9; CDR3aa: ASSNREPGEKLF
j_gene: TRBJ1-1; v_gene: TRBV7-7; CDR3aa: ASSLLDSMNTEAF
j_gene: TRBJ1-4; v_gene: TRBV15; CDR3aa: ATRRGTNEKLF
j_gene: TRBJ1-1; v_gene: TRBV18; CDR3aa: ASSPGRDTEAF
j_gene: TRBJ1-2; v_gene: TRBV25-1; CDR3aa: ASSDGTVYGYT
j_gene: TRBJ1-2; v_gene: TRBV4-3; CDR3aa: ASSQAPSEGGYT
j_gene: TRBJ2-5; v_gene: TRBV7-6; CDR3aa: ASSLASLAGAKTQY
j_gene: TRBJ2-1; v_gene: TRBV11-3; CDR3aa: ASSEDGTPNEQF
j_gene: TRBJ1-2; v_gene: TRBV7-2; CDR3aa: ASSLALLSQGHGYT
j_gene: TRBJ2-2; v_gene: TRBV7-8; CDR3aa: ASSLKQGASGELF
j_gene: TRBJ2-1; v_gene: TRBV7-6; CDR3aa: ASSLAPPTSAGEQF
j_gene: TRBJ1-1; v_gene: TRBV25-1; CDR3aa: ATSLGNTEAF